Presented here are 13 T cell receptor beta chains from one specimen sequenced in a study of type 1 regulatory T cells (TCRdb year 2021). No antigens are known for them. This sample was sequenced with an Illumina MiSeq. TCRdb reprocessed the public reads (quality trimming at Q25 with fastp, clone calling with MiXCR) and kept in-frame beta chains. Entries that share a CDR3 protein sequence are merged under the most common genes and DNA. This sample gives approximately 72,000 distinct CDR3 sequences in total; around 60% of them show up just once. The top ten clones comprise 7.6% of the sample. Sequencing was carried out using cultured T cells, either the whole culture or a sorted T cell fraction (not recorded which). The cell subset or site label here, explained by the study, means: Tr1-enriched cell product generated in vitro against host alloantigens. These receptors all come from a human donor in good health.

This chain links TRBV7-3 with TRBJ1-1; no clear D gene. CDR3 length: 13 residues. The V end was cut by 6 bases, the J end by 3 bases, with 11 bases between. Germline V CDR1 and CDR2: SGHTA, FQGTGA. CDR3 bases: TGTGCCAGCAGTCGAGGTGATGACACTGAAGCTTTCTTT. Amino acids: CASSRGDDTEAFF.

The chain recombines TRBV2 with TRBJ2-2; 9 bases match TRBD1. Looked up from germline, CDR1 is SNHLY and CDR2 is FYNNEI. The CDR3 sequence is 14 residues long. V shed 6 bases, J shed 7 bases, and the junction held 6 bases outside the gene matches. The CDR3 nucleotides read TGTGCCAGCAGCGGGACAGGGATCGGCGGGGAGCTGTTTTTT. Translation gives CASSGTGIGGELFF.

This clonotype showed up just a few times. This chain links TRBV11-2 with TRBJ2-6, with D unclear. Trimming took 1 base from V and 1 from J, leaving 8 bases between them. Germline V gene lookup returns CDR1 SGHAT and CDR2 FQNNGV. CDR3 size: 16 residues. The CDR3 DNA reads TGTGCCAGCAGCTTAGCTGGGTTATCTGGGGCCAACGTCCTGACTTTC. Its protein is CASSLAGLSGANVLTF.

The rearrangement links TRBV24-1 to TRBJ2-2; 7 bases line up with TRBD1. The length of the CDR3 is 16 residues. Trimming cost V 1 base and J 0 bases; bases outside gene matches: 1. Germline assignment: CDR1 KGHDR and CDR2 SFDVKD. As DNA, the CDR3 is TGTGCCACCAGTGATTTAGGGACAGCGAACACCGGGGAGCTGTTTTTT. Amino acid sequence: CATSDLGTANTGELFF.

The rearrangement uses TRBV28 and TRBJ2-7, with 7 bases identical to TRBD2. From germline, CDR1 is MDHEN and CDR2 SYDVKM. This CDR3 has 14 residues. Trimming removed 6 bases from V and 2 bases from J; junction bases left unmatched: 7. This CDR3 reads CASSLSGLTYEQYF. The CDR3 DNA reads as TGTGCCAGCAGCCTTAGCGGGTTGACCTACGAGCAGTACTTC.

The chain links TRBV5-5 to TRBJ2-7; 9 positions match TRBD2. From germline, CDR1 is SGHKS and CDR2 YYEKEE (reference sequence). V gave up 5 bases and J gave up 5 bases; unmatched junction bases: 23. This CDR3 spans 19 amino acids. Here the CDR3 reads CASRQVRLADIKPIDEQYF. CDR3 coding DNA: TGTGCCAGCAGGCAGGTACGACTAGCGGACATAAAACCCATCGACGAGCAGTACTTC.

This clonotype was picked up many times. The rearrangement links TRBV6-1 to TRBJ1-4, with 8 bases matching TRBD1. Germline V gene data show CDR1 as MNHNS and CDR2 as SASEGT. V lost 8 bases, J lost 8 bases, and 13 bases stayed unmatched. This CDR3 region has 15 residues. In nucleotides, the CDR3 is TGTGCCAGCGGAAAAATTCAGGGGGCGGGGGAAAAACTGTTTTTT. Amino acid sequence: CASGKIQGAGEKLFF.

This clonotype was recorded only once. The chain recombines TRBV9 with TRBJ2-2; D is unclear. V was pared by 0 bases and J by 1 base, with 7 bases between. CDR3 length: 15 residues. Germline lookup yields CDR1 SGDLS and CDR2 YYNGEE. The CDR3 sequence: CASSVVTGNTGELFF. The CDR3 nucleotides read TGTGCCAGCAGCGTAGTCACGGGGAACACCGGGGAGCTGTTTTTT.

By share of the sample, this clonotype is medium-sized. The chain has TRBV7-9 and TRBJ1-4; D call uncertain. From germline, CDR1 is SEHNR and CDR2 FQNEAQ (reference sequence). The CDR3 totals 14 residues. The V end was cut by 5 bases, the J end by 6 bases, with 13 bases between. CDR3 sequence: CASSLRREDEKLFF. In nucleotides, the CDR3 is TGTGCCAGCAGCCTCCGTAGGGAGGATGAAAAACTGTTTTTT.

V gene TRBV20-1 combines with J gene TRBJ2-5; D unresolved. Germline V gene lookup returns CDR1 DFQATT and CDR2 SNEGSKA (reference sequence). V was trimmed by 6 bases and J by 7 bases, leaving 18 bases between them. The CDR3 has 13 residues. CDR3 bases: TGCAGTGCCGCTCTGGGTGGGGATGGGACCCAGTACTTC. This codes for CSAALGGDGTQYF.

The genes are TRBV5-1 and TRBJ2-3; 9 bases are shared with TRBD2. The CDR3 totals 15 residues. The germline V gene encodes CDR1 SGHRS and CDR2 YFSETQ. J gave up 4 bases and V 0 bases, and 3 bases lay outside the gene matches. The CDR3 spells CASSLGSGSSDTQYF. The CDR3 region has the DNA TGCGCCAGCAGCTTGGGTAGCGGGAGTTCAGATACGCAGTATTTT.

V and J are TRBV11-2 and TRBJ2-1, with 8 bases matching TRBD2. The J segment lost 5 bases and the V segment lost 5 bases, leaving 8 bases of the junction unmatched. The CDR3 contains 15 residues. Germline CDR1 is SGHAT and CDR2 is FQNNGV. The CDR3 spells CASSISGSFNNEQFF. As DNA, the CDR3 is TGTGCCAGCAGCATAAGCGGGAGCTTCAACAATGAGCAGTTCTTC.

This clonotype was picked up a small number of times. The rearrangement links TRBV20-1 to TRBJ1-4; D gene ambiguous. V shed 2 bases and J shed 8 bases, with 12 bases lying between them. This CDR3 contains 13 residues. Germline lookup yields CDR1 DFQATT and CDR2 SNEGSKA (reference sequence). CDR3 sequence: CSARSGGGEKLFF. As DNA, the CDR3 is TGCAGTGCTAGATCAGGAGGAGGGGAAAAACTGTTTTTT.